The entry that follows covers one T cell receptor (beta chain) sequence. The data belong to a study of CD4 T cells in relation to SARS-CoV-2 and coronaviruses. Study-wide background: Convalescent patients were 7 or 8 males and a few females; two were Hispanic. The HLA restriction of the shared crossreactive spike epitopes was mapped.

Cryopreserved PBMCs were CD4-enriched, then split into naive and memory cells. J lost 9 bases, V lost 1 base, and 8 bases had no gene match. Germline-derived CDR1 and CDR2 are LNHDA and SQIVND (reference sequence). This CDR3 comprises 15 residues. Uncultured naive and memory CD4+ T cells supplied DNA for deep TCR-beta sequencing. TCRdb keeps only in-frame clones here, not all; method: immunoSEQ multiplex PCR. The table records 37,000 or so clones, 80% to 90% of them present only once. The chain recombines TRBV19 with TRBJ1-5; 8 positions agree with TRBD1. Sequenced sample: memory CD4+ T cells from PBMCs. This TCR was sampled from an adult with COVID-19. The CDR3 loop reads CASSIATGGRVPQHF. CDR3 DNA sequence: TGTGCCAGTAGTATAGCAACAGGGGGTAGGGTGCCCCAGCATTTT. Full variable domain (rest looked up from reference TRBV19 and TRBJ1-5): DGGITQSPKYLFRKEGQNVTLSCEQNLNHDAMYWYRQDPGQGLRLIYYSQIVNDFQKGDIAEGYSVSREKKESFPLTVTSAQKNPTAFYLCASSIATGGRVPQHFGDGTRLSIL.